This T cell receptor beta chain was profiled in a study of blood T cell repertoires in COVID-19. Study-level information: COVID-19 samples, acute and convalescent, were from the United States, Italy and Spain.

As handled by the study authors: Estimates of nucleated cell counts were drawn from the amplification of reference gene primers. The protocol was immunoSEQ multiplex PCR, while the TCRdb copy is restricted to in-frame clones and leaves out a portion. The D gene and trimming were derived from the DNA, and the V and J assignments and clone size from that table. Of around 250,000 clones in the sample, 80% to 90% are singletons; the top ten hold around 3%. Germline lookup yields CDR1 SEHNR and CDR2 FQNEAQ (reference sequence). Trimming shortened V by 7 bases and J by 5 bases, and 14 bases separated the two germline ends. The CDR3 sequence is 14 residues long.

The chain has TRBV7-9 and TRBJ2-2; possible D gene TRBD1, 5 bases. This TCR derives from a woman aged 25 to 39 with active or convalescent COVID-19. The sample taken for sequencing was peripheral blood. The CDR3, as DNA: TGTGCCAGCAAAGGTCCCCAGGGAACCGGGGAGCTGTTTTTT. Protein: CASKGPQGTGELFF.